This T cell receptor beta chain is drawn from a study of blood T cell repertoires in COVID-19 (dated by TCRdb to 2020 to 2021). Broadly, across the study: Samples from collaborators originated in the United States, Italy and Spain and spanned both the acute and convalescent phases of COVID-19. The prospective study material was composed of cDNA or gDNA derived from T cells, B-cell-depleted T cells, or PBMCs. The dataset comprised deeply sampled blood TCRbeta repertoires from subjects exposed to, actively infected with, or recovered from COVID-19. The repertoires were released in a freely available public database intended as a resource for research on the immune response to SARS-CoV-2. Samples were obtained from the ongoing ImmuneRACE study (first 160 participants) and from approximately 1,200 subjects provided by 6 global collaborators. Sample metadata almost always included a de-identified subject ID, COVID-19 status, age in years and sex. Where available, HLA class I and class II types were obtained from metadata supplied by the sample provider rather than from assay-based typing. The research as a whole found: The amount of clinical and demographic metadata varied by source and participant and was provided uncurated.

For this clone: It has no known antigen specificity. Per-nucleotide qualities are absent, and no much larger clonotype sits a single base away.

The immunoSEQ Assay, a bias-controlled multiplex PCR, was used to amplify TCRbeta CDR3 regions from genomic DNA. From the authors' description of their analysis: Within the assay, amplification of reference gene primers was used to estimate how many nucleated cells each sample contained. To quantify the absolute abundance of each unique TCRbeta CDR3 rearrangement, sequence reads were collapsed and filtered. For each sample, productive Simpson clonality was calculated by taking the square root of Simpson's diversity index across productive rearrangements. In TCRdb, the immuneACCESS table is reduced to in-frame sequences with V and J assigned. These tables do not hold every clone; where another copy was compared, an unresolved V gene accounts for under half, and the others remain unexplained. V and J calls plus clone size are reproduced from that table; the DNA served to infer D and trimming. The sample table holds approximately 310,000 clones, of which about 85% were seen once. Around 1.9% of the sample is in the top ten clones.

In the prospective study, participants were about 18 to 95 years old, resided in about 25 geographic areas of the United States, and were enrolled through a virtual design. In the prospective study, participants were assigned to cohorts based on the clinical history participants reported in a screening survey and a study questionnaire. Exposed participants had been in contact with someone with a PCR-confirmed or clinician-diagnosed COVID-19 case within 2 weeks of study entry. In the prospective study, mobile phlebotomists collected whole blood, serum and a nasopharyngeal or oropharyngeal swab from each participant. Participants in the prospective study had the option to provide additional blood draws and questionnaires over an approximately 2-month period. Prospective study blood samples were shipped either frozen or at room temperature before DNA extraction. The CDR3 sequence holds 15 residues, the cysteine and phenylalanine included. Only the CDR3 portion is preserved as DNA: 45 bases, with reading frame beginning at the first base. CDR1 is given as SQVTM and CDR2 as ANQGSEA, both from the germline V gene. Trimming removed 3 bases from V and 6 bases from J; the gene matches leave 7 bases unexplained.

Sequences were obtained from PBMCs or T cells enriched from blood (not recorded which). The TCR originated in a woman in her twenties or thirties who had been exposed to COVID-19. Recombination joined TRBV29-1 with TRBJ2-2; TRBD2 fits 10 bases in the junction. The base sequence is TGCAGCGTTGACCCCGGGACTAGCGCGGCCGGGGAGCTGTTTTTT. It translates as CSVDPGTSAAGELFF.